This TCR beta chain comes out of a study of blood T cell repertoires in COVID-19. Across the whole study: Sites across the United States, Italy and Spain contributed samples from acute and convalescent COVID-19.

The V gene end was trimmed by 3 bases and the J gene end by 4 bases; junction bases not matched to a gene: 9. Germline V gene lookup returns CDR1 MDHEN and CDR2 SYDVKM. The CDR3 length is 16 residues. Per the original methods: The authors estimated nucleated cell counts from reference gene primer amplification. Measured with immunoSEQ multiplex PCR; TCRdb has only the in-frame clones, and not every one. D and trimming were read from the DNA, whereas the V and J calls and clone size are those reported in that table. The data show 200,000 to 250,000 clones, around nine tenths seen once. Those who participated ranged in age from roughly 18 to 89 years and resided in about two dozen US areas. Participants had their cohort set by participant-reported clinical history.

The genes are TRBV28 and TRBJ1-2; 9 positions match TRBD1. Sequenced material: PBMCs or T cells enriched from blood (not recorded which). The sequence was obtained from a man aged 30-40 years who had recovered from COVID-19. Written as DNA, the CDR3 is TGTGCCAGCAGTTTGGTACAGGGGGCAGGTCCCTATGGCTACACCTTC. The encoded protein is CASSLVQGAGPYGYTF.